Below, one TCR beta chain is given with its context. The data were obtained in a study of blood T cell repertoires in COVID-19. At the level of the study: COVID-19 samples, acute and convalescent, were from the United States, Italy and Spain. T cells, B-cell-depleted T cells, or PBMCs supplied cDNA or gDNA.

The study drew participants aged about 18 to 89 years from 20 to 30 US areas. Resolution of symptoms, clearance, or two negative PCRs was present in recovered Cohort 3 donors. Assay: immunoSEQ multiplex PCR; the TCRdb copy retains only in-frame clones and omits some. The sample includes around 300,000 clones, under 90% of them seen just once. Germline V gene lookup returns CDR1 SGHRS and CDR2 YFSETQ. V dropped 6 bases and J dropped 0; count of bases not matched to a gene: 10. The CDR3 is 16 amino acids. The sample comprised PBMCs or T cells enriched from blood (not recorded which). V gene TRBV5-1 combines with J gene TRBJ2-3, with 7 bases matching TRBD2. The receptor was derived from a woman in her 40s who had recovered from COVID-19. In DNA form, the CDR3 reads TGCGCCAGCACTCCTGGGCTAGCGGCAAGCACAGATACGCAGTATTTT. Translating it yields CASTPGLAASTDTQYF.